This T cell receptor (beta chain) was identified during a study of cytomegalovirus exposure and HLA in healthy donors (TCRdb year 2017). The study in broad terms: According to a later analysis, the roughly 120 validation repertoires were produced on the same platform as the approximately 690 repertoires of the first cohort. The study was designed to test whether signatures of past pathogen exposure could be identified by cataloging public T cell receptors. In addition to the first cohort of 666 subjects, a separate validation cohort of 130 or so different subjects was used. The study combined high-throughput TCR immunosequencing, statistical association of individual TCRs with disease status, and machine learning to predict cytomegalovirus infection status. The study at large found these results: In both the original and validation cohorts, the classifier was reported to diagnose cytomegalovirus status with high specificity and sensitivity. In the study, 164 TCR beta chains were listed as associated with cytomegalovirus. A few of the identified cytomegalovirus-associated TCR beta chains were confirmed in vitro to be specific for cytomegalovirus antigens. A later analysis lacked HLA typing for the validation cohort, so it scored co-occurrence in that cohort across all 120 or so repertoires. Most TCR sequences were observed very rarely across donors, whereas some public TCRs were present in many individuals. Subsequent analysis determined that TCRs grouped into clusters in the first cohort also showed a tendency toward co-occurrence across the 130 or so validation repertoires, and about 94% of cluster scores exceeded 0. It was suggested by the authors that the approach could potentially be generalized to other disease states and immunological phenotypes.

Library preparation employed the immunoSEQ multiplex PCR assay. Per the authors' processing: To diagnose cytomegalovirus status from the catalog of TCR beta chain sequences, a statistical classification framework was built. The table was pulled from immuneACCESS by TCRdb, which kept in-frame rearrangements only. Such tables lose some clones; where checked, under half of the loss comes from unresolved V genes, and the rest has no known cause. For V, J and clone size, that table is used; D and trimming come from the DNA. The sample table holds about 98,000 clones, of which roughly nine tenths were seen once. The ten most abundant clones make up under 6.5% of the sample. Separate from the roughly 650-subject first cohort, the validation cohort of about 110 subjects was the group to which the donors belonged. Concerning this clone: Its target antigen remains unknown. It has no much larger one-base neighbor in the sample; base qualities were not kept.

The CDR3, from cysteine to phenylalanine, totals 14 residues. The read is trimmed to its CDR3 DNA, 42 bases read in frame from base 1. CDR1 is given as SEHNR and CDR2 as FQNEAQ, both from the germline V gene (reference sequence). Ends trimmed: V by 6 bases, J by 4 bases; bases unmatched to a gene: 6. This receptor was obtained from a man aged 18 to 30 in good health and CMV-seropositive. Recombination joined TRBV7-9 with TRBJ1-1; the junction holds 9 bases that match TRBD1. What was sequenced was PBMCs. The sequence in DNA is TGTGCCAGCAGTCTCGGACAGGGGCCCACTGAAGCTTTCTTT. This sequence encodes CASSLGQGPTEAFF.